A selection of T cell receptor beta chains follows, all from one sample in a study of blood T cells in healthy people across ages. Via MiXCR, TCRdb re-called the 5' RACE reads, giving one row per CDR3 protein. The sample has roughly 1,800,000 distinct CDR3 sequences, roughly 49% seen once. Sequencing used blood. Receptors were obtained from a middle-aged woman in good health. Both conserved end residues are part of each CDR3. A D gene is named only where the DNA matches it firmly. Clone size is not always given. Where it is, it says once, few, many or a class for expanded clones.

j_gene | abundance | d_gene | v_gene | CDR3aa | CDR3nt
TRBJ2-1 | - | - | TRBV7-2 | CASSLAWGHSYNEQFF | TGTGCCAGCAGCTTAGCGTGGGGGCATAGCTACAATGAGCAGTTCTTC
TRBJ2-3 | few | - | TRBV20-1 | CSAAWDGSTDTQYF | TGCAGTGCTGCATGGGACGGAAGCACAGATACGCAGTATTTT
TRBJ2-5 | - | TRBD2 | TRBV10-3 | CAISEVGGAGEQYF | TGTGCCATCAGTGAAGTGGGAGGGGCGGGAGAGCAGTACTTC
TRBJ2-3 | - | TRBD2 | TRBV6-2/TRBV6-3 | CASSYGLAGAVDTQYF | TGTGCCAGCAGTTACGGGCTAGCGGGGGCCGTAGATACGCAGTATTTT
TRBJ2-2 | few | TRBD1 | TRBV6-5 | CASSLGQANTGELFF | TGTGCCAGCAGTTTAGGACAGGCGAACACCGGGGAGCTGTTTTTT
TRBJ2-1 | - | - | TRBV7-9 | CASSLVAGAPGNEQFF | TGTGCCAGCAGCTTAGTTGCGGGGGCCCCAGGCAATGAGCAGTTCTTC
TRBJ2-5 | - | TRBD2 | TRBV20-1 | CSAIAGGSTKETQYF | TGCAGTGCCATAGCGGGGGGTTCCACCAAAGAGACCCAGTACTTC
TRBJ2-5 | - | - | TRBV9 | CASSASPGQETQYF | TGTGCCAGCAGCGCTTCCCCGGGGCAAGAGACCCAGTACTTC
TRBJ2-3 | once | TRBD1 | TRBV2 | CASSEDRGGDTQYF | TGTGCCAGCAGTGAAGACAGGGGCGGAGATACGCAGTATTTT
TRBJ2-3 | - | - | TRBV29-1 | CSVEGWDTQYF | TGCAGCGTTGAAGGCTGGGATACGCAGTATTTT
TRBJ1-2 | - | - | TRBV29-1 | CSVAWGARGYTF | TGCAGCGTGGCTTGGGGGGCGCGTGGCTACACCTTC
TRBJ2-7 | few | TRBD2 | TRBV6-5 | CASRGTSRGGYEQYF | TGTGCCAGCAGGGGGACTAGCCGAGGGGGTTACGAGCAGTACTTC
TRBJ2-3 | - | - | TRBV28 | CASSFRVIGVGDTQYF | TGTGCCAGCAGTTTCCGCGTTATAGGGGTCGGAGATACGCAGTATTTT